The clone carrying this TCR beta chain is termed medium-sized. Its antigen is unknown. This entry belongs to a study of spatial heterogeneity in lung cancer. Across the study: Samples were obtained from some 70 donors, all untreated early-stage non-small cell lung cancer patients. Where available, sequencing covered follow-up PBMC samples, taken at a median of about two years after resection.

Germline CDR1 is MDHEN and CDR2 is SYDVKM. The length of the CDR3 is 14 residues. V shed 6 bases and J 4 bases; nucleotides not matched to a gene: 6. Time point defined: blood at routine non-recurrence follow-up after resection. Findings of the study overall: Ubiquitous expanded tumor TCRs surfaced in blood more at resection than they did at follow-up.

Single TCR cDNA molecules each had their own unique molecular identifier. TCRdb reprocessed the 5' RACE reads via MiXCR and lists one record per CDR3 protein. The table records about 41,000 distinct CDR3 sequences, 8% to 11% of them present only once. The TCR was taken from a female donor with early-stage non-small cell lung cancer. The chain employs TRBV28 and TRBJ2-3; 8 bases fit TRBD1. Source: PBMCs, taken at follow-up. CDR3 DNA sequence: TGTGCCAGCAGCAGCGGACAGGGCCCAGATACGCAGTATTTT. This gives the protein CASSSGQGPDTQYF.